This TCR beta chain comes out of a study of blood T cell repertoires in COVID-19. Looking at the study overall: PBMCs, B-cell-depleted T cells, or T cells provided the cDNA or gDNA that made up the material.

The CDR3 has 14 residues. Trimming stripped 2 bases from V and 4 bases from J, with 9 bases between. CDR1 is LNHDA, CDR2 SQIVND, per germline (reference sequence). Only in-frame clones appear in the TCRdb table, and some are missing; sequencing was by immunoSEQ multiplex PCR. The table lists about 150,000 clones, roughly 79% of them singletons, with 7% to 10% in the top ten. This chain links TRBV19 with TRBJ1-3; tentatively, D is TRBD1 (5 bases). The TCR comes from a human donor with acute or convalescent COVID-19. The donor label of this sample is uncertain. Sequencing used peripheral blood. The CDR3 region has the DNA TGTGCCAGTAGTATACAGGGAATCGGAAACACCATATATTTT. This encodes CASSIQGIGNTIYF.